Listed below are T cell receptor beta chains from one sample, sequenced in a study of control samples from healthy donors and cancer patients. Clones were read by immunoSEQ multiplex PCR, and TCRdb kept only the in-frame ones, dropping some. The data hold 90,000 to 130,000 clones, with 70% to 90% observed a single time. The sequenced sample was PBMCs. Receptors originate from a woman in her sixties or seventies with lung cancer. The CDR3 runs from the conserved cysteine through the conserved F or W. Fields, in order: clone size, J gene, D gene, V gene, CDR3 DNA, CDR3 protein. A D gene is named only where the DNA matches it firmly. Size is stated for part of the rows, as once, few or many counts, or as a class when the clone is expanded.

clone size: NA; J gene: TRBJ2-5; D gene: NA; V gene: TRBV7-8; CDR3 DNA: TGTGCCAGCAGCTCACAGGGACCAGGAGAGACCCAGTACTTC; CDR3 protein: CASSSQGPGETQYF
clone size: NA; J gene: TRBJ2-7; D gene: TRBD1; V gene: TRBV6-5; CDR3 DNA: TGTGCCAGCGGCCCCGGACAGGGAAGAAACTACGAGCAGTACTTC; CDR3 protein: CASGPGQGRNYEQYF
clone size: NA; J gene: TRBJ1-2; D gene: NA; V gene: TRBV9; CDR3 DNA: TGTGCCAGCAGCAGGGACGGAGGACTGGGATATGGCTACACCTTC; CDR3 protein: CASSRDGGLGYGYTF
clone size: NA; J gene: TRBJ1-6; D gene: NA; V gene: TRBV5-5; CDR3 DNA: TGTGCCAGCAGCTCCAGCGTGGGTAATTCACCCCTCCACTTT; CDR3 protein: CASSSSVGNSPLHF
clone size: NA; J gene: TRBJ2-6; D gene: NA; V gene: TRBV30; CDR3 DNA: TGTGCCTGGAGTGGACCGTCTTCTGGGGCCAACGTCCTGACTTTC; CDR3 protein: CAWSGPSSGANVLTF
clone size: once; J gene: TRBJ1-4; D gene: NA; V gene: TRBV2; CDR3 DNA: TGTGCCAGCGGTTTGACAGGTCCTAAACTGTTTTTT; CDR3 protein: CASGLTGPKLFF
clone size: NA; J gene: TRBJ1-4; D gene: NA; V gene: TRBV5-1; CDR3 DNA: TGCGCCAGCAGCTTGGCCTTTACTGGGGTAGACGGGGAAAAACTGTTTTTT; CDR3 protein: CASSLAFTGVDGEKLFF
clone size: NA; J gene: TRBJ1-1; D gene: NA; V gene: TRBV12-3/TRBV12-4; CDR3 DNA: TGTGCCAGCAGTTTCGGTCGAAATGCTTTCTTT; CDR3 protein: CASSFGRNAFF
clone size: NA; J gene: TRBJ2-1; D gene: NA; V gene: TRBV27; CDR3 DNA: TGTGCCAGCGGATATGATGGGGGGAATTACAATGAGCAGTTCTTC; CDR3 protein: CASGYDGGNYNEQFF
clone size: NA; J gene: TRBJ2-7; D gene: NA; V gene: TRBV5-4; CDR3 DNA: TGTGCCAGCAGTGCCGCGGGGAACTCCTACGAGCAGTACTTC; CDR3 protein: CASSAAGNSYEQYF
clone size: NA; J gene: TRBJ1-4; D gene: TRBD1; V gene: TRBV19; CDR3 DNA: TGTGCCAGTAGTCCACGGGACAGGGGGCGAGAAAAACTGTTTTTT; CDR3 protein: CASSPRDRGREKLFF
clone size: NA; J gene: TRBJ2-2; D gene: TRBD1; V gene: TRBV19; CDR3 DNA: TGTGCCAGTTGTCTGGGACAGGGCTACACCGGGGAGCTGTTTTTT; CDR3 protein: CASCLGQGYTGELFF
clone size: NA; J gene: TRBJ1-1; D gene: NA; V gene: TRBV19; CDR3 DNA: TGTGCCAGTAGTATATATGGAACTGAAGCTTTCTTT; CDR3 protein: CASSIYGTEAFF
clone size: few; J gene: TRBJ2-2; D gene: TRBD2; V gene: TRBV7-3; CDR3 DNA: TGTGCCACTCGCCGGGGTGGGGGGGACACCGGGGAGCTGTTTTTT; CDR3 protein: CATRRGGGDTGELFF
clone size: NA; J gene: TRBJ2-4; D gene: NA; V gene: TRBV2; CDR3 DNA: TGTGCCAGCAGTGTTCATCAGGAAAACATTCAGTACTTC; CDR3 protein: CASSVHQENIQYF
clone size: NA; J gene: TRBJ2-3; D gene: NA; V gene: TRBV9; CDR3 DNA: TGTGCCAGCAGTGAGAGACAGGGAGGGGGCGGCACAGATACGCAGTATTTT; CDR3 protein: CASSERQGGGGTDTQYF
clone size: NA; J gene: TRBJ1-2; D gene: NA; V gene: TRBV19; CDR3 DNA: TGTGCCAGTAGCCCCCAGGAAGGAGGCTACACCTTC; CDR3 protein: CASSPQEGGYTF
clone size: NA; J gene: TRBJ2-2; D gene: NA; V gene: TRBV14; CDR3 DNA: TGTGCCAGCAGCCAAGAGCTTGACACCGGGGAGCTGTTTTTT; CDR3 protein: CASSQELDTGELFF
clone size: NA; J gene: TRBJ2-6; D gene: NA; V gene: TRBV11-1; CDR3 DNA: TGTGCCAGCAGCTTGTCCGGGGTCGGGGCCAACGTCCTGACTTTC; CDR3 protein: CASSLSGVGANVLTF
clone size: once; J gene: TRBJ2-5; D gene: TRBD2; V gene: TRBV19; CDR3 DNA: TGTGCCAGTAGTACCGTACTAGCGGGAGGTCAAGAGACCCAGTACTTC; CDR3 protein: CASSTVLAGGQETQYF
clone size: NA; J gene: TRBJ1-6; D gene: NA; V gene: TRBV7-2; CDR3 DNA: TGTGCCAGCAGTCTGAATAATTCACCCCTCCACTTT; CDR3 protein: CASSLNNSPLHF
clone size: NA; J gene: TRBJ1-6; D gene: TRBD1; V gene: TRBV4-3; CDR3 DNA: TGCGCCAGCAGCCAAGATTGGGGGACAGACGGCTCACCCCTCCACTTT; CDR3 protein: CASSQDWGTDGSPLHF
clone size: once; J gene: TRBJ1-4; D gene: NA; V gene: TRBV19; CDR3 DNA: TGTGCCAGTAGTATAGGATTGGGGGCAAGTGAAAAACTGTTTTTT; CDR3 protein: CASSIGLGASEKLFF
clone size: NA; J gene: TRBJ1-2; D gene: TRBD1; V gene: TRBV30; CDR3 DNA: TGTGCCTGGAGTGTACAGGGGACAGGGGGCTTTGGCTACACCTTC; CDR3 protein: CAWSVQGTGGFGYTF
clone size: NA; J gene: TRBJ1-1; D gene: NA; V gene: TRBV27; CDR3 DNA: TGTGCCAGCAGTTCCTCTCGGCCGGGGAGGGAAGCTTTCTTT; CDR3 protein: CASSSSRPGREAFF
clone size: NA; J gene: TRBJ1-4; D gene: TRBD1; V gene: TRBV7-9; CDR3 DNA: TGTGCCAGCAGCCCTTCGGGACAGGGTCATGAAAAACTGTTTTTT; CDR3 protein: CASSPSGQGHEKLFF
clone size: NA; J gene: TRBJ2-2; D gene: NA; V gene: TRBV9; CDR3 DNA: TGTGCCAGCAGCGTAGCTTTGGGGACTCAAAGCACCGGGGAGCTGTTTTTT; CDR3 protein: CASSVALGTQSTGELFF
clone size: NA; J gene: TRBJ1-1; D gene: TRBD1; V gene: TRBV18; CDR3 DNA: TGTGCCAGCTCACCGACAGGGGGCGGAGGGTTTGAAGCTTTCTTT; CDR3 protein: CASSPTGGGGFEAFF
clone size: NA; J gene: TRBJ1-1; D gene: NA; V gene: TRBV7-8; CDR3 DNA: TGTGCCAGCAGCTTGTTGGACAGAGGTAACACTGAAGCTTTCTTT; CDR3 protein: CASSLLDRGNTEAFF
clone size: once; J gene: TRBJ2-2; D gene: NA; V gene: TRBV30; CDR3 DNA: TGTGCCTTTGCGCGGCTAGCTGAGAACACCGGGGAGCTGTTTTTT; CDR3 protein: CAFARLAENTGELFF
clone size: NA; J gene: TRBJ2-1; D gene: NA; V gene: TRBV29-1; CDR3 DNA: TGCAGCGTTGAAGATGAAGGCAGCGGGCAGTTCTTC; CDR3 protein: CSVEDEGSGQFF
clone size: NA; J gene: TRBJ2-7; D gene: NA; V gene: TRBV29-1; CDR3 DNA: TGCAGCGTTGAAGGGCAAAGTGACGAGCAGTACTTC; CDR3 protein: CSVEGQSDEQYF
clone size: NA; J gene: TRBJ2-7; D gene: NA; V gene: TRBV28; CDR3 DNA: TGTGCCAGCAGTTTCGGGCAAAATAACGTGGAGCAGTACTTC; CDR3 protein: CASSFGQNNVEQYF
clone size: NA; J gene: TRBJ2-1; D gene: TRBD2; V gene: TRBV3-1/TRBV3-2; CDR3 DNA: TGTGCCAGCAGCCCTAGACGACTAGCGGACAATGAGCAGTTCTTC; CDR3 protein: CASSPRRLADNEQFF
clone size: NA; J gene: TRBJ1-1; D gene: NA; V gene: TRBV9; CDR3 DNA: TGTGCCAGCAGCCCTAGGACGGGAAGTAACACTGAAGCTTTCTTT; CDR3 protein: CASSPRTGSNTEAFF
clone size: NA; J gene: TRBJ2-7; D gene: TRBD1; V gene: TRBV5-6; CDR3 DNA: TGTGCCAGCAGCGCTCGGACAGGGGATTTGATTTTCCAATTC; CDR3 protein: CASSARTGDLIFQF
clone size: NA; J gene: TRBJ2-1; D gene: TRBD1; V gene: TRBV27; CDR3 DNA: TGTGCCAGCAGTTTATTTAAGGGTTGGCCGCTTGGGACAGGGGAAGATGAGCAGTTCTTC; CDR3 protein: CASSLFKGWPLGTGEDEQFF
clone size: NA; J gene: TRBJ2-5; D gene: NA; V gene: TRBV6-1; CDR3 DNA: TGTGCCAGCAGTGAAGGATCTTCCGGGACAAACCAAGAGACCCAGTACTTC; CDR3 protein: CASSEGSSGTNQETQYF
clone size: NA; J gene: TRBJ2-1; D gene: TRBD2; V gene: TRBV19; CDR3 DNA: TGTGCCAGTACCCGCCCCGGCACTAGCGGCCTCAATGAGCAGTTCTTC; CDR3 protein: CASTRPGTSGLNEQFF
clone size: NA; J gene: TRBJ1-1; D gene: NA; V gene: TRBV12-5; CDR3 DNA: TGTGCTAGTGGTTGGGACAACACAGAAGCTTTCTTT; CDR3 protein: CASGWDNTEAFF
clone size: NA; J gene: TRBJ2-7; D gene: NA; V gene: TRBV5-6; CDR3 DNA: TGTGCCAGCAGCTCGTTCTACGAGCAGTACTTC; CDR3 protein: CASSSFYEQYF
clone size: NA; J gene: TRBJ1-1; D gene: NA; V gene: TRBV7-8; CDR3 DNA: TGTGCCAGCAGCGCTACAAGGGGGAAGTTTAATGAAGCTTTCTTT; CDR3 protein: CASSATRGKFNEAFF
clone size: NA; J gene: TRBJ1-3; D gene: NA; V gene: TRBV5-1; CDR3 DNA: TGCGCCAGCAGCCAGACAGGTGCTGGAAACACCATATATTTT; CDR3 protein: CASSQTGAGNTIYF
clone size: NA; J gene: TRBJ1-6; D gene: NA; V gene: TRBV7-6; CDR3 DNA: TGTGCCAGCAGCACAAATGCGGGTTCTGGGAATTCACCCCTCCACTTT; CDR3 protein: CASSTNAGSGNSPLHF
clone size: NA; J gene: TRBJ2-5; D gene: NA; V gene: TRBV7-2; CDR3 DNA: TGTGCCAGCAGTTTCGGGGGCCGGGAGACCCAGTACTTC; CDR3 protein: CASSFGGRETQYF